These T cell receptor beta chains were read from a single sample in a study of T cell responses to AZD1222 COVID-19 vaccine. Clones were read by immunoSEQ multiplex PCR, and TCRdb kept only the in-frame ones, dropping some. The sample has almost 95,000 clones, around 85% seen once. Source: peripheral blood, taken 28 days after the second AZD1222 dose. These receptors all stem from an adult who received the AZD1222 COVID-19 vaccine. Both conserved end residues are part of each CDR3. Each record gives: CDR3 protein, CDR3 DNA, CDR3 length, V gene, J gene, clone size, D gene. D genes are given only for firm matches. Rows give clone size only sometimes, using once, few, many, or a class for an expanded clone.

CDR3: CASSYIGEGTGELFF
DNA: TGTGCCAGCAGTTATATTGGGGAAGGGACCGGGGAGCTGTTTTTT
length: 15
V: TRBV6-6
J: TRBJ2-2
size: once
D: -

CDR3: CASSLTRGGEALVEFF
DNA: TGTGCCAGCTCACTAACTCGGGGAGGGGAGGCTCTAGTGGAGTTCTTC
length: 16
V: TRBV18
J: TRBJ2-1
size: -
D: TRBD2

CDR3: CASSDQGAMQPQHF
DNA: TGTGCCAGCAGTGACCAGGGAGCGATGCAGCCCCAGCATTTT
length: 14
V: TRBV6-1
J: TRBJ1-5
size: -
D: -

CDR3: CATGRDRGYEQYF
DNA: TGTGCCACCGGCCGGGACAGGGGCTACGAGCAGTACTTC
length: 13
V: TRBV6-5
J: TRBJ2-7
size: -
D: TRBD1

CDR3: CASSGTGGNDSPLHF
DNA: TGTGCCAGCTCCGGGACGGGGGGTAATGATTCACCCCTCCACTTT
length: 15
V: TRBV18
J: TRBJ1-6
size: -
D: -

CDR3: CASSSDRGGAFF
DNA: TGTGCCAGCAGCTCAGACAGGGGAGGAGCTTTCTTT
length: 12
V: TRBV11-2
J: TRBJ1-1
size: -
D: TRBD1

CDR3: CASTGGFLNNYGYTF
DNA: TGTGCCAGCACTGGGGGATTCCTGAATAACTATGGCTACACCTTC
length: 15
V: TRBV25-1
J: TRBJ1-2
size: -
D: -

CDR3: CASSTRTGDDTF
DNA: TGTGCCAGTAGTACCCGGACAGGGGATGACACCTTC
length: 12
V: TRBV19
J: TRBJ1-2
size: once
D: TRBD1

CDR3: CATSRGPAGDRGQFGELFF
DNA: TGTGCCACCAGCAGAGGGCCGGCTGGGGACAGGGGGCAATTCGGGGAGCTGTTTTTT
length: 19
V: TRBV15
J: TRBJ2-2
size: -
D: TRBD1

CDR3: CASSEGVLGTEAFF
DNA: TGTGCCAGCAGTGAGGGGGTACTAGGCACTGAAGCTTTCTTT
length: 14
V: TRBV2
J: TRBJ1-1
size: -
D: -

CDR3: CASSPLVGSDEAFF
DNA: TGTGCCAGCTCACCATTGGTAGGGTCCGATGAAGCTTTCTTT
length: 14
V: TRBV18
J: TRBJ1-1
size: -
D: -

CDR3: CASSLRESYEQYF
DNA: TGTGCCAGCAGCTTGAGGGAATCCTACGAGCAGTACTTC
length: 13
V: TRBV7-3
J: TRBJ2-7
size: -
D: -

CDR3: CASSPTDRGYGYTF
DNA: TGTGCCAGCTCACCGACGGACAGGGGCTATGGCTACACCTTC
length: 14
V: TRBV18
J: TRBJ1-2
size: -
D: TRBD1

CDR3: CAITSQGSRSGANVLTF
DNA: TGTGCCATTACCAGTCAGGGGTCACGGTCTGGGGCCAACGTCCTGACTTTC
length: 17
V: TRBV2
J: TRBJ2-6
size: -
D: -

CDR3: CASSLVETGLQYF
DNA: TGTGCCAGCAGCTTAGTCGAAACAGGTCTGCAGTACTTC
length: 13
V: TRBV7-2
J: TRBJ2-7
size: -
D: -

CDR3: CAISEQGNNSPLHF
DNA: TGTGCCATCAGCGAACAGGGAAATAATTCACCCCTCCACTTT
length: 14
V: TRBV10-3
J: TRBJ1-6
size: -
D: -

CDR3: CASSFNTDTQYF
DNA: TGCGCCAGCAGCTTTAACACAGATACGCAGTATTTT
length: 12
V: TRBV5-1
J: TRBJ2-3
size: once
D: -

CDR3: CASSPRDSRFNGYTF
DNA: TGTGCCAGCAGCCCCCGGGACAGTAGGTTTAATGGCTACACCTTC
length: 15
V: TRBV5-4
J: TRBJ1-2
size: -
D: TRBD1

CDR3: CASSQEGQGIGEQYF
DNA: TGTGCCAGCAGCCAAGAGGGACAGGGGATCGGCGAGCAGTACTTC
length: 15
V: TRBV3-1/TRBV3-2
J: TRBJ2-7
size: -
D: TRBD1

CDR3: CASSLGSSSGQETQYF
DNA: TGTGCCAGCAGCTTAGGCAGCTCTAGCGGGCAAGAGACCCAGTACTTC
length: 16
V: TRBV11-2
J: TRBJ2-5
size: -
D: TRBD2

CDR3: CAISAGTGSNYGYTF
DNA: TGTGCCATCAGTGCAGGGACAGGGTCTAACTATGGCTACACCTTC
length: 15
V: TRBV10-3
J: TRBJ1-2
size: -
D: TRBD1

CDR3: CASRRLGAGELFF
DNA: TGTGCCAGCAGACGGCTAGGCGCCGGGGAGCTGTTTTTT
length: 13
V: TRBV7-2
J: TRBJ2-2
size: -
D: -

CDR3: CASSPLYEQYF
DNA: TGTGCCAGCAGTCCTCTCTACGAGCAGTACTTC
length: 11
V: TRBV28
J: TRBJ2-7
size: -
D: -

CDR3: CATSRYSYNSPLHF
DNA: TGTGCCACCAGCAGATACTCCTATAATTCACCCCTCCACTTT
length: 14
V: TRBV15
J: TRBJ1-6
size: -
D: -

CDR3: CASSLVREGGNEKLFF
DNA: TGTGCCAGCAGCTTAGTGCGGGAAGGGGGCAATGAAAAACTGTTTTTT
length: 16
V: TRBV7-9
J: TRBJ1-4
size: once
D: TRBD1

CDR3: CASSLITLPNQPQHF
DNA: TGTGCCAGCAGCTTAATAACCTTGCCTAATCAGCCCCAGCATTTT
length: 15
V: TRBV7-2
J: TRBJ1-5
size: -
D: -

CDR3: CASSSRNRVGNEQYF
DNA: TGTGCCAGCAGTTCGCGTAACAGGGTCGGGAACGAGCAGTACTTC
length: 15
V: TRBV27
J: TRBJ2-7
size: -
D: -

CDR3: CASFDDGPF
DNA: TGTGCCAGTTTCGACGACGGGCCCTTT
length: 9
V: TRBV21-1
J: TRBJ1-1
size: -
D: -

CDR3: CASSVEDNSPLHF
DNA: TGTGCCAGCAGCGTAGAAGATAATTCACCCCTCCACTTT
length: 13
V: TRBV9
J: TRBJ1-6
size: few
D: -

CDR3: CATSEPGTGANTQYF
DNA: TGTGCCACCAGTGAACCCGGGACAGGGGCAAATACGCAGTATTTT
length: 15
V: TRBV24-1
J: TRBJ2-3
size: -
D: TRBD1

CDR3: CAWSPTGEGTQYF
DNA: TGTGCCTGGAGCCCGACAGGGGAAGGTACGCAGTATTTT
length: 13
V: TRBV30
J: TRBJ2-3
size: few
D: TRBD1

CDR3: CASSTLGGTEAFF
DNA: TGTGCCAGTAGTACCCTTGGGGGGACTGAAGCTTTCTTT
length: 13
V: TRBV19
J: TRBJ1-1
size: -
D: -

CDR3: CASSFTGPYNSPLHF
DNA: TGCGCCAGCAGCTTTACGGGCCCCTATAATTCACCCCTCCACTTT
length: 15
V: TRBV5-1
J: TRBJ1-6
size: once
D: -

CDR3: CASSIGSGTQPQHF
DNA: TGTGCCAGTAGTATAGGCTCAGGGACACAGCCCCAGCATTTT
length: 14
V: TRBV19
J: TRBJ1-5
size: -
D: -

CDR3: CASSVAGTGGTPLHF
DNA: TGTGCCAGCAGCGTAGCCGGGACAGGGGGGACACCCCTCCACTTT
length: 15
V: TRBV9
J: TRBJ1-6
size: -
D: TRBD1

CDR3: CASSVFRDPGRSGNTIYF
DNA: TGTGCCAGCAGCGTTTTCCGGGACCCAGGGAGATCGGGAAACACCATATATTTT
length: 18
V: TRBV9
J: TRBJ1-3
size: -
D: -

CDR3: CASSPPTSGSITDTQYF
DNA: TGTGCCAGCAGTCCACCAACTAGCGGGAGTATCACAGATACGCAGTATTTT
length: 17
V: TRBV28
J: TRBJ2-3
size: -
D: TRBD2

CDR3: CASGINEQYF
DNA: TGTGCCAGCGGGATAAACGAGCAGTACTTC
length: 10
V: TRBV2
J: TRBJ2-7
size: -
D: -

CDR3: CASSLPRRLAGKETQYF
DNA: TGTGCCAGCAGCTTACCCAGACGACTAGCGGGTAAAGAGACCCAGTACTTC
length: 17
V: TRBV7-8
J: TRBJ2-5
size: -
D: TRBD2

CDR3: CASSYSIASSWGGNEQFF
DNA: TGTGCCAGCAGTTACTCGATAGCGTCTAGCTGGGGAGGGAATGAGCAGTTCTTC
length: 18
V: TRBV6-2/TRBV6-3
J: TRBJ2-1
size: -
D: TRBD2

CDR3: CASSPSGGVETQYF
DNA: TGTGCCAGCTCACCGTCGGGGGGCGTGGAGACCCAGTACTTC
length: 14
V: TRBV18
J: TRBJ2-5
size: -
D: -

CDR3: CASSPTLAGVFEQYF
DNA: TGTGCCAGCAGTCCGACCCTAGCGGGAGTTTTCGAGCAGTACTTC
length: 15
V: TRBV6-2/TRBV6-3
J: TRBJ2-7
size: -
D: TRBD2

CDR3: CASSSWGAGTEAFF
DNA: TGTGCCAGCAGCTCATGGGGGGCAGGCACTGAAGCTTTCTTT
length: 14
V: TRBV7-2
J: TRBJ1-1
size: once
D: -

CDR3: CASSFAGQETQYF
DNA: TGCGCCAGCAGCTTCGCAGGGCAAGAGACCCAGTACTTC
length: 13
V: TRBV5-1
J: TRBJ2-5
size: -
D: -

CDR3: CASSLEVLETQYF
DNA: TGTGCCAGCAGCTTAGAGGTGTTGGAGACCCAGTACTTC
length: 13
V: TRBV11-1
J: TRBJ2-5
size: -
D: -

CDR3: CASSDRQGTDTQYF
DNA: TGCGCCAGCAGCGACAGGCAGGGGACAGATACGCAGTATTTT
length: 14
V: TRBV5-1
J: TRBJ2-3
size: -
D: -

CDR3: CASSKRSRTGGEETQYF
DNA: TGTGCCAGCAGCAAGCGGTCCCGGACAGGGGGCGAAGAGACCCAGTACTTC
length: 17
V: TRBV5-4
J: TRBJ2-5
size: -
D: TRBD1

CDR3: CASSPPGTGSTEAFF
DNA: TGTGCCAGCAGCCCTCCCGGGACAGGGAGCACTGAAGCTTTCTTT
length: 15
V: TRBV14
J: TRBJ1-1
size: -
D: TRBD1

CDR3: CASSPLGYQETQYF
DNA: TGTGCCAGCAGCCCCTTAGGGTACCAAGAGACCCAGTACTTC
length: 14
V: TRBV7-8
J: TRBJ2-5
size: -
D: -

CDR3: CASTLKTGNYGYTF
DNA: TGTGCCAGTACCCTCAAAACAGGGAACTATGGCTACACCTTC
length: 14
V: TRBV19
J: TRBJ1-2
size: -
D: -

CDR3: CASNGGLPQETQYF
DNA: TGTGCCAGCAATGGGGGCTTACCTCAAGAGACCCAGTACTTC
length: 14
V: TRBV6-5
J: TRBJ2-5
size: -
D: -

CDR3: CASSLGPNTEAFF
DNA: TGCGCCAGCAGCTTGGGTCCGAACACTGAAGCTTTCTTT
length: 13
V: TRBV5-1
J: TRBJ1-1
size: few
D: -

CDR3: CARSFLLGEGVDEQFF
DNA: TGTGCCAGAAGCTTTCTCCTGGGGGAGGGGGTAGATGAGCAGTTCTTC
length: 16
V: TRBV5-3
J: TRBJ2-1
size: -
D: -

CDR3: CASSFNLGELFF
DNA: TGCGCCAGCAGCTTTAATTTGGGGGAGCTGTTTTTT
length: 12
V: TRBV5-1
J: TRBJ2-2
size: -
D: -

CDR3: CASSLPQGSQPQHF
DNA: TGTGCCAGCAGTCTCCCCCAGGGGAGTCAGCCCCAGCATTTT
length: 14
V: TRBV6-6
J: TRBJ1-5
size: -
D: -

CDR3: CASSAGTGGWAEAFF
DNA: TGTGCCAGCAGCGCGGGGACAGGGGGGTGGGCTGAAGCTTTCTTT
length: 15
V: TRBV7-2
J: TRBJ1-1
size: -
D: TRBD1

CDR3: CASGLPNTEAFF
DNA: TGTGCTAGTGGCCTGCCGAACACTGAAGCTTTCTTT
length: 12
V: TRBV12-5
J: TRBJ1-1
size: -
D: -

CDR3: CASSPPTPRSGYTF
DNA: TGTGCCAGCTCACCACCCACCCCCCGGTCTGGCTACACCTTC
length: 14
V: TRBV18
J: TRBJ1-2
size: -
D: -